Presented here are 19 T cell receptor beta chains from one specimen sequenced in a study of cytomegalovirus exposure and HLA in healthy donors. A multiplex PCR was run with 60 Vbeta primers and 13 Jbeta primers. Assay used: immunoSEQ multiplex PCR; TCRdb lists only in-frame clones, some missing. The sample table includes approximately 120,000 clones. The sequencing input was PBMCs. These receptors were obtained from a man aged 35 to 55 in good health and CMV-seronegative.

The V gene is TRBV9, the J gene TRBJ2-7, with 14 bases matching TRBD2. The CDR3 is 16 residues long. The V and J ends lost 4 bases and 7 bases, in that order; junction bases with no gene match: 10. In germline, CDR1 is SGDLS, CDR2 YYNGEE. The CDR3 here is CASSPGTSGRRGEQYF. The CDR3 DNA is TGTGCCAGCAGCCCGGGGACTAGCGGGAGACGTGGGGAGCAGTACTTC. The full variable domain, completed using reference TRBV9 and TRBJ2-7, is DSGVTQTPKHLITATGQRVTLRCSPRSGDLSVYWYQQSLDQGLQFLIQYYNGEERAKGNILERFSAQQFPDLHSELNLSSLELGDSALYFCASSPGTSGRRGEQYFGPGTRLTVT.

This chain links TRBV5-6 with TRBJ2-7, with 8 positions matching TRBD1. Trimming took 0 bases from V and 2 from J; bases not matched to a gene: 10. Per the germline V gene, CDR1 is SGHDT and CDR2 is YYEEEE. The CDR3 extends over 17 amino acids. The CDR3: CASSLAGYGTGAYEQYF. CDR3 nucleotide sequence: TGTGCCAGCAGCTTGGCCGGATACGGGACAGGTGCCTACGAGCAGTACTTC.

V usage is TRBV11-3 and J usage is TRBJ2-1, with TRBD2 matching 14 bases. V dropped 3 bases and J dropped 6; count of bases not matched to a gene: 4. The CDR3 totals 16 residues. Germline V gene lookup returns CDR1 SGHNT and CDR2 YENEEA. Here the CDR3 reads CASSFQGTSGSNEQFF. CDR3 nucleotide sequence: TGTGCCAGCAGCTTCCAGGGGACTAGCGGGAGCAATGAGCAGTTCTTC.

The chain recombines TRBV6-6 with TRBJ1-2; TRBD1 aligns across 10 bases. Germline loops: CDR1 MNHNY, CDR2 SVGAGI (reference sequence). Trimming took 4 bases from V and 8 from J; bases not matched to a gene: 4. This CDR3 region has 13 residues. CDR3 bases: TGTGCCAGCAGTTTCCGGGACAGGGGAGGCTACACCTTC. It encodes CASSFRDRGGYTF.

The chain links TRBV20-1 to TRBJ2-3; a possible D gene is TRBD1 (6 bases). The V and J ends lost 6 bases and 4 bases respectively, with 8 bases between them. The CDR3 has 11 residues. CDR1 DFQATT and CDR2 SNEGSKA come from the germline V gene (reference sequence). The CDR3 sequence is CSAAGADTQYF. CDR3 nucleotides: TGCAGTGCCGCAGGGGCAGATACGCAGTATTTT.

The V and J genes are TRBV13 and TRBJ2-7; tentative D call: TRBD2 (6 bases). Between the trimmed V and J ends, which lost 2 bases and 3 bases, there was a span of 8 bases. In germline, CDR1 is PRHDT, CDR2 FYEKMQ (reference sequence). CDR3 length: 13 residues. CDR3 nucleotide sequence: TGTGCCAGCAGCTTAAATAGCGGCTACGAGCAGTACTTC. This encodes CASSLNSGYEQYF.

The chain links TRBV5-1 to TRBJ2-7; D is ambiguous. Germline V CDR1 and CDR2: SGHRS, YFSETQ. This CDR3 is 8 amino acids long. This CDR3 is CASRLGEV. CDR3 DNA sequence: TGCGCCAGCAGACTGGGCGAAGTC.

The rearrangement uses TRBV7-8 and TRBJ2-7, with 9 positions matching TRBD1. Germline CDR1 and CDR2: SGHVS and FQNEAQ. With V trimmed by 4 bases and J by 3 bases, 4 bases remained unmatched. The CDR3 extends over 14 amino acids. CDR3 sequence reads: CASSWDREFYEQYF. DNA of the CDR3: TGTGCCAGCAGCTGGGACAGGGAGTTCTACGAGCAGTACTTC.

This chain joins TRBV7-2 and TRBJ2-7; 7 positions match TRBD2. The V and J ends lost 9 bases and 1 base, in that order; junction bases with no gene match: 6. In germline, CDR1 is SGHTA, CDR2 FQGNSA. CDR3 length: 13 amino acids. CDR3 DNA: TGTGCCAGTGACAGCGGGGCGTCCTACGAGCAGTACTTC. Encoded protein: CASDSGASYEQYF.

This chain uses TRBV9 with TRBJ2-7; 11 bases align to TRBD2. The CDR3 has 14 residues. The V segment lost 4 bases and the J segment 6 bases; nucleotides outside the gene matches: 6. Germline V gives CDR1 SGDLS, CDR2 YYNGEE. CDR3 coding DNA: TGTGCCAGCAGCACAGGACTAGCGGGTCGCGAGCAGTACTTC. Translation gives CASSTGLAGREQYF.

The chain carries TRBV28 and TRBJ2-7, with D maybe TRBD2 (5 bases). The germline CDR1 and CDR2 sequences are MDHEN and SYDVKM. V shed 4 bases and J shed 4 bases, with 17 bases lying between them. CDR3 length: 15 residues. CDR3 sequence reads: CASSSHTLASYEQYF. The CDR3 nucleotides are TGTGCCAGCAGTTCTCACACCTTAGCGTCTTACGAGCAGTACTTC.

This chain connects TRBV4-1 to TRBJ1-1; 7 nucleotides match TRBD1. J gave up 1 base and V 3 bases, and 5 bases lay outside the gene matches. The germline V gene encodes CDR1 MGHRA and CDR2 YSYEKL. There are 15 residues in the CDR3. CDR3 residues: CASSHAGTANTEAFF. The CDR3 nucleotides read TGCGCCAGCAGCCACGCCGGGACAGCGAACACTGAAGCTTTCTTT.

The rearrangement uses TRBV7-3 and TRBJ2-6; a possible D gene is TRBD1 (6 bases). Germline CDR1 SGHTA, CDR2 FQGTGA. The CDR3 extends over 18 amino acids. V gave up 1 base and J gave up 1 base, with 14 bases separating them. This CDR3 is CASSLNAGASSGANVLTF. The CDR3 region has the DNA TGTGCCAGCAGCTTAAACGCAGGGGCTTCGTCTGGGGCCAACGTCCTGACTTTC. Full variable domain (rest looked up from reference TRBV7-3 and TRBJ2-6): GAGVSQTPSNKVTEKGKYVELRCDPISGHTALYWYRQSLGQGPEFLIYFQGTGAADDSGLPNDRFFAVRPEGSVSTLKIQRTERGDSAVYLCASSLNAGASSGANVLTFGAGSRLTVL.

This chain joins TRBV6-6 and TRBJ2-7; 9 bases agree with TRBD1. Germline CDR1 MNHNY, CDR2 SVGAGI (reference sequence). V shed 10 bases, J shed 5 bases, and the junction held 18 bases outside the gene matches. This CDR3 has 16 amino acids. Written as DNA, the CDR3 is TGTGCCAACGGGACAGGGCCCACCGGGCTAACCAACGAGCAGTACTTC. It yields the protein CANGTGPTGLTNEQYF.

The chain couples TRBV7-9 to TRBJ2-1; no definite D call. CDR3 length: 15 residues. Germline V gene sequence: CDR1 SEHNR, CDR2 FQNEAQ (reference sequence). Deletions cut 1 base from V and 5 bases from J, with 12 bases between. CDR3: CASSLVGSGNNEQFF. DNA for the CDR3: TGTGCCAGCAGCTTAGTGGGCTCAGGAAACAATGAGCAGTTCTTC.

This chain links TRBV5-1 with TRBJ2-5; 11 bases are shared with TRBD1. Germline trimming cut 0 bases from V and 2 bases from J; bases unmatched to any gene: 0. Germline CDR1 SGHRS, CDR2 YFSETQ. The length of the CDR3 is 15 residues. This CDR3 reads CASSLGDRGQETQYF. The CDR3 nucleotides read TGCGCCAGCAGCTTGGGGGACAGGGGGCAAGAGACCCAGTACTTC.

This chain joins TRBV28 and TRBJ2-7, with 7 bases matching TRBD2. The CDR3 is 15 amino acids. CDR1 is MDHEN, CDR2 SYDVKM, per germline. Unmatched junction bases numbered 5, after V lost 3 bases and J lost 0 bases. As DNA, the CDR3 is TGTGCCAGCAGTTTGGATCTAGCGGTCTCCTACGAGCAGTACTTC. Its translation: CASSLDLAVSYEQYF.

Notes on this clone: Within the sample, other DNA sequences also encode this same CDR3. The chain is built from TRBV5-6 and TRBJ2-7; TRBD2 is a possible D gene (5 bases). Trimming removed 0 bases at V and 0 bases at J, with 7 bases between. The CDR3 sequence is 14 residues long. Germline CDR1 reads SGHDT; CDR2 reads YYEEEE. CDR3 in amino acids: CASSLGRGSYEQYF. Here the CDR3 DNA reads TGTGCCAGCAGCTTGGGTCGGGGCTCCTACGAGCAGTACTTC.

The chain links TRBV30 to TRBJ1-1; no reliable D call. Germline V lookup: CDR1 GTSNPN, CDR2 SVGIG (reference sequence). The CDR3 runs to 13 residues. With 3 bases removed from V and 3 bases from J, the gap between germline ends came to 11 bases. The CDR3 reads CAWSPGRDTEAFF. In DNA form, the CDR3 reads TGTGCCTGGAGCCCCGGGAGGGACACTGAAGCTTTCTTT.